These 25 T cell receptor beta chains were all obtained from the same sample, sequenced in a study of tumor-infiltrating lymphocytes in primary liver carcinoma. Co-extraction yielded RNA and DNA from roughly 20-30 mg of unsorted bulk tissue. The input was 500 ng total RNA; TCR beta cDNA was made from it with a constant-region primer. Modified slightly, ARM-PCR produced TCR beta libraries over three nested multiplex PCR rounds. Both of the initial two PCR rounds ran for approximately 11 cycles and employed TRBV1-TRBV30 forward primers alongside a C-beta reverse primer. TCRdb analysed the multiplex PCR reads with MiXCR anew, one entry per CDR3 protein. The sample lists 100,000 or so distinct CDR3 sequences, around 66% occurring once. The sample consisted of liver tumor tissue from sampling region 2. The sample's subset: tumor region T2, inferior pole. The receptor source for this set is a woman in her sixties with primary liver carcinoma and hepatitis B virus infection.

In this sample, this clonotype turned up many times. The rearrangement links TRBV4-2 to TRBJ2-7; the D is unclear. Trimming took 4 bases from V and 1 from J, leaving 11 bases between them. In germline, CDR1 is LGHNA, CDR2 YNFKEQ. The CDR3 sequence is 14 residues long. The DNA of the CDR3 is TGTGCCAGCAGCCCCTCCGGTCGGTCCTACGAGCAGTACTTC. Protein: CASSPSGRSYEQYF.

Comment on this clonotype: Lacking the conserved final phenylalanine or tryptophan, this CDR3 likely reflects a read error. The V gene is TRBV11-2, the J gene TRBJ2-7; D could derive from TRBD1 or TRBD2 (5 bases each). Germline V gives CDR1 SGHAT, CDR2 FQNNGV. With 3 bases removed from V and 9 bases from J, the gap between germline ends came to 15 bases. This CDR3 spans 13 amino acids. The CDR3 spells CASSFGRGCVQYL. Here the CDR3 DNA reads TGTGCCAGCAGCTTCGGTCGGGGCTGCGTGCAGTACTTA.

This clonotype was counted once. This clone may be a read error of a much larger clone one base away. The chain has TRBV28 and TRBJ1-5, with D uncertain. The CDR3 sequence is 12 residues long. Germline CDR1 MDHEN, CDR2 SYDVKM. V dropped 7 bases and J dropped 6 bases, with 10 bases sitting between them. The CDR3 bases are TGTGCCAGCACCCCTTTACGTCAGCCCCAGCATTTT. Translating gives CASTPLRQPQHF.

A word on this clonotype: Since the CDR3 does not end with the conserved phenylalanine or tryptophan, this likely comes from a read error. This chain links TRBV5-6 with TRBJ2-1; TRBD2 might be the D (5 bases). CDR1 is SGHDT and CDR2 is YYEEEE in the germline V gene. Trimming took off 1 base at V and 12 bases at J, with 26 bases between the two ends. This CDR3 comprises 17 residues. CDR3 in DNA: TGTGCCAGCAGCTTGTACCCTCCTTGGAGTAGCGTGAGAGGGCAGTTCTTA. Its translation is CASSLYPPWSSVRGQFL.

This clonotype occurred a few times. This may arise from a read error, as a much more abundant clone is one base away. CDR3 region: CASRGSGLAKNIQYF. In DNA form, the CDR3 reads TGTGCCAGCCGTGGTTCGGGACTAGCCAAAAACATTCAGTACTTC. J is TRBJ2-4 and V is TRBV6-2 or TRBV6-3; maybe TRBD2 (6 bases). The CDR3 totals 15 residues. V lost 8 bases to trimming and J lost 0 bases, with 14 bases between them. The germline V gene encodes CDR1 MNHEY and CDR2 SVGEGT.

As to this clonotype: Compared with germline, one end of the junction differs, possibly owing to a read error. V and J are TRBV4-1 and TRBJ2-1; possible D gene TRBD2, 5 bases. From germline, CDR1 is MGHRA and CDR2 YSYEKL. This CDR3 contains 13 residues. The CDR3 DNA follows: TGCGCCAGCATCCAAGGCTGGGATGGAGCGGAATTCTTC. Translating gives CASIQGWDGAEFF.

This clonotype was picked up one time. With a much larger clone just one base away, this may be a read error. The CDR3 sequence: CASSRRLAGVISSYEQYF. CDR3 bases: TGTGCCAGCAGTAGGAGGCTAGCGGGAGTCATAAGCTCCTACGAGCAGTACTTC. The J gene is TRBJ2-7, the V gene TRBV7-8; 10 bases agree with TRBD2. V lost 6 bases, J lost 0 bases, and 14 bases stayed unmatched. CDR1 and CDR2 from the germline V gene are SGHVS and FQNEAQ. The CDR3 is made up of 18 amino acids.

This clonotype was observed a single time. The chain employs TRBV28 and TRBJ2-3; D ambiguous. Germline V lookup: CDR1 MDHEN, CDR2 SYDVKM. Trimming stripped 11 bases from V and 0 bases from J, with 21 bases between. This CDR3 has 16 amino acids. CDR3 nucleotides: TGTGCCTGCATTAGACGACGCCATGCTAGCACAGATACGCAGTATTTT. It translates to CACIRRRHASTDTQYF.

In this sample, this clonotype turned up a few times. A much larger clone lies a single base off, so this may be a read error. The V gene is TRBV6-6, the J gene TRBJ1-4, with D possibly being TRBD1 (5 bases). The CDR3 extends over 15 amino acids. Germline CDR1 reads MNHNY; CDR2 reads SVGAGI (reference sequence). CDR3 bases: TGTGCCAGCAGTTACTCGAACAGGCGAAATGAAAAACTGTCTTTT. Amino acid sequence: CASSYSNRRNEKLSF.

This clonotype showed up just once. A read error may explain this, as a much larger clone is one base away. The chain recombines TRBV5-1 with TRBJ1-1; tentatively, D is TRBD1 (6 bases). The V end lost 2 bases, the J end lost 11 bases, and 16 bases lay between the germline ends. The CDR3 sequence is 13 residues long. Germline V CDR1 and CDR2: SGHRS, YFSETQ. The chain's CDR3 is CASSFAGYRVAFF. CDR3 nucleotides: TGCGCCAGCAGCTTCGCTGGGTACAGGGTGGCTTTCTTT.

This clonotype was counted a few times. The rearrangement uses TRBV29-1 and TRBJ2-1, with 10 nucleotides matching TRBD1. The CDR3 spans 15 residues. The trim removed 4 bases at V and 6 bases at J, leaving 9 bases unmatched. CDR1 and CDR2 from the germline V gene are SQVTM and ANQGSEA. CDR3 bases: TGCAGCGTTGCACCGGACAGGGGGACCTGCAATGAGCAGTTCTTC. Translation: CSVAPDRGTCNEQFF.

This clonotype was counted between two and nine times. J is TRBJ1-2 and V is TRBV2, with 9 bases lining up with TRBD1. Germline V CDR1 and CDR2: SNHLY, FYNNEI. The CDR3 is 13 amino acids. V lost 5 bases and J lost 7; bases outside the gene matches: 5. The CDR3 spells CASSRQGVAGYTF. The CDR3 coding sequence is TGTGCCAGCAGTCGACAGGGGGTCGCTGGCTACACCTTC. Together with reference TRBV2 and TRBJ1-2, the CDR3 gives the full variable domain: EPEVTQTPSHQVTQMGQEVILRCVPISNHLYFYWYRQILGQKVEFLVSFYNNEISEKSEIFDDQFSVERPDGSNFTLKIRSTKLEDSAMYFCASSRQGVAGYTFGSGTRLTVV.

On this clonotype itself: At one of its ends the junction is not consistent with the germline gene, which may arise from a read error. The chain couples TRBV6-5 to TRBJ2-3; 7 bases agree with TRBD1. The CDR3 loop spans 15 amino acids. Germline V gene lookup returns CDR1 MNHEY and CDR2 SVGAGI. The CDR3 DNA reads TGTGCCAGTTATCGGACAGGTAGCGTCGCAGATACACAGTATTTT. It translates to CASYRTGSVADTQYF.

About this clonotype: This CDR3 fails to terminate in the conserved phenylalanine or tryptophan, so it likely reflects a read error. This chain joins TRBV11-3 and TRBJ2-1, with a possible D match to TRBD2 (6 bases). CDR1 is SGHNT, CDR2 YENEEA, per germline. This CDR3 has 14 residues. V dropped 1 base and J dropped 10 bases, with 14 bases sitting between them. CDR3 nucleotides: TGTGCCAGCAGCTTAGGCGGGAACACTAAGGAGCAGTTCTTG. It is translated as CASSLGGNTKEQFL.

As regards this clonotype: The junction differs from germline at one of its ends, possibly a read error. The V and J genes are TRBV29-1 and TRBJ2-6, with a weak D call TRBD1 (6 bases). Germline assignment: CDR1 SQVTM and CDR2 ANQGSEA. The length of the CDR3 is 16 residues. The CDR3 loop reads CSVTVSPGAGVNVLTF. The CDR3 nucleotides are TGCAGCGTCACCGTATCCCCAGGGGCCGGGGTCAACGTCCTGACTTTC. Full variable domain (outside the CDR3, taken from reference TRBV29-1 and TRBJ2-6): SAVISQKPSRDICQRGTSLTIQCQVDSQVTMMFWYRQQPGQSLTLIATANQGSEATYESGFVIDKFPISRPNLTFSTLTVSNMSPEDSSIYLCSVTVSPGAGVNVLTFGAGSRLTVL.

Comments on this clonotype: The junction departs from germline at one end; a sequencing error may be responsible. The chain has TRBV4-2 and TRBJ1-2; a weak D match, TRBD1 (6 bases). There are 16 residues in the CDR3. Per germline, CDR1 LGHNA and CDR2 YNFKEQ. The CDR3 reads CASRQEQGNWLNGYAF. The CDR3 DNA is TGTGCCAGCAGACAAGAACAGGGAAATTGGCTTAATGGCTACGCCTTC.

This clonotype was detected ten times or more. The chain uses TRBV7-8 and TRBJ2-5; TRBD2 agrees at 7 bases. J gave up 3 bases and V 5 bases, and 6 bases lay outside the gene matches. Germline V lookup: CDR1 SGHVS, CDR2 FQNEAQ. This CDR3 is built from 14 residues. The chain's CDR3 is CASSEAGTKETQYF. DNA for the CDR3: TGTGCCAGCAGCGAGGCCGGGACTAAAGAGACCCAGTACTTC.

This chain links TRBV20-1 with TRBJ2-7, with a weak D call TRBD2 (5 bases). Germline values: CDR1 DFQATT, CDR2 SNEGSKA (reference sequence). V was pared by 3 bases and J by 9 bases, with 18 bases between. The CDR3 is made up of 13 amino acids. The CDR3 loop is CSARRSLDSVQYF. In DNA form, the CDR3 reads TGCAGTGCTAGGCGATCACTAGATAGCGTGCAGTACTTC.

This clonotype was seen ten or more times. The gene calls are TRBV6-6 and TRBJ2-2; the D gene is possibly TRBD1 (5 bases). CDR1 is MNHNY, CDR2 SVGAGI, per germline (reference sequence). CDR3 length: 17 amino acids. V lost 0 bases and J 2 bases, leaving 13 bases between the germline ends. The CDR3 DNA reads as TGTGCCAGCAGTTACTCCCCCCAGACAGTTAACACCGGGGAGCTGTTTTTT. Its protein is CASSYSPQTVNTGELFF.

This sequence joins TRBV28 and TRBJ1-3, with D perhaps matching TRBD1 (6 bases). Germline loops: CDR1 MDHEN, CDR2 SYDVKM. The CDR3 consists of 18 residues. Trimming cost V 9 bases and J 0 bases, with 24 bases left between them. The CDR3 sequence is CASRAEGPGGTSGNTIYF. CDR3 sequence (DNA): TGTGCCAGTCGAGCGGAGGGCCCGGGGGGCACCTCTGGAAACACCATATATTTT.

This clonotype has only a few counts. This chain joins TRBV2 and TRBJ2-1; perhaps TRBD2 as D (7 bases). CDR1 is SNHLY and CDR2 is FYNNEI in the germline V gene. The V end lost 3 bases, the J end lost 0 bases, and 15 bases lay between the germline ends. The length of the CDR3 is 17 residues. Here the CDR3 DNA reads TGTGCCAGCAGTGATAGGCGGGGGCGATCCTCCTACAATGAGCAGTTCTTC. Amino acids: CASSDRRGRSSYNEQFF.

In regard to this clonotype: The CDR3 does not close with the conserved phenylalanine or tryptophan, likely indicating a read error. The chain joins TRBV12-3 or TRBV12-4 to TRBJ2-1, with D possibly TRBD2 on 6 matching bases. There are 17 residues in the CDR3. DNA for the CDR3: TGTGCCAGCAGTTTAACGGGGGTGGTGCTTCGATCCAATGGGCAGTTCTTA. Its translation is CASSLTGVVLRSNGQFL.

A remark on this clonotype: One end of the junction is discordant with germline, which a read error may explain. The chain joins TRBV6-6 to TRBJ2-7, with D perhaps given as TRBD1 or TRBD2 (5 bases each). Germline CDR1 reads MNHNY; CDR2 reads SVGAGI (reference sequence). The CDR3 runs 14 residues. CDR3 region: CASSYSQGTYEHYF. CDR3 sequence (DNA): TGCGCCAGCAGTTACTCGCAAGGGACCTACGAGCACTACTTC.

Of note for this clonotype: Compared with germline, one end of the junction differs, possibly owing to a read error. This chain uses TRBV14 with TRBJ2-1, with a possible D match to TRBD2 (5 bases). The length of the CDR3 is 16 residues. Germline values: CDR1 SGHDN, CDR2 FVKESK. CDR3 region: CASNYPSGSSYNEQLF. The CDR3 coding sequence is TGTGCCAGCAACTATCCCAGCGGAAGCTCCTACAATGAGCAGCTCTTC.

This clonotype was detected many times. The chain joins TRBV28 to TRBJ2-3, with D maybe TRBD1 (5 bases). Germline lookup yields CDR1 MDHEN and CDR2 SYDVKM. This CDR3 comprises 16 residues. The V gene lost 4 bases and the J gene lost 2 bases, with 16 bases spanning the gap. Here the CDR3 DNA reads TGTGCCAGCAGTTCCCCTGGGGCCCCGGACACAGATACGCAGTATTTT. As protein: CASSSPGAPDTDTQYF.